This T cell receptor beta chain is from a study of beta chain features in type 1 diabetes. The V gene lost 5 bases and the J gene lost 2 bases, with 16 bases spanning the gap. Germline V gene data show CDR1 as SQVTM and CDR2 as ANQGSEA. This CDR3 has 15 residues. Study results and caveats: Relative to healthy donors, patients appeared to have naive, central memory and Treg TCRB repertoires that were more similar. TCRB CDR3s from Type 1 diabetes patients were moderately but significantly shorter in all four CD4+ subsets.

cDNA synthesis used the whole RNA isolate, giving expressed TCRB sequences. For naive, central memory and regulatory T cell samples, reads averaged around 3.8 million. Clones were sequenced by immunoSEQ multiplex PCR, and TCRdb holds only the in-frame ones, with some missing. Of hundreds of thousands of clones listed, around 12% are singletons. This clone was seen only a few times. No antigen is known for it. Sequencing used naive CD4+ T cells from blood. The rearrangement joins TRBV29-1 to TRBJ2-1; a weak D match, TRBD1 (6 bases). This receptor was taken from a man aged 18 to 35 in good health. The CDR3 is CSVTQNEGAYNEQFF. Written as DNA, the CDR3 is TGCAGCGTTACCCAAAATGAGGGGGCCTACAATGAGCAGTTCTTC.